This TCR beta chain emerged from a study of T cell responses to AZD1222 COVID-19 vaccine. The CDR3 runs 13 residues. Germline V gives CDR1 SNHLY, CDR2 FYNNEI. Trimming pared 1 base from V and 3 bases from J, leaving 6 bases between. Notes on the study in general: Increased Spike-specific TCR breadth and depth were observed after two AZD1222 doses. Dominant at 160-218 and 743-854, vaccine-associated CD4 TCRs also spanned spike.

This clone was observed a handful of times. The antigen remains undetermined. Sequenced by immunoSEQ multiplex PCR; TCRdb stores in-frame clones only, minus some. The data hold about 110,000 clones, with roughly nine tenths observed a single time. The sample here was peripheral blood, taken on day 0 of MenACWY control vaccination. The gene calls are TRBV2 and TRBJ1-2; D gene unclear. This receptor was taken from an adult in good health. In nucleotides, the CDR3 is TGTGCCAGCAGTGAAGGAAGATACTATGGCTACACCTTC. Protein sequence: CASSEGRYYGYTF.